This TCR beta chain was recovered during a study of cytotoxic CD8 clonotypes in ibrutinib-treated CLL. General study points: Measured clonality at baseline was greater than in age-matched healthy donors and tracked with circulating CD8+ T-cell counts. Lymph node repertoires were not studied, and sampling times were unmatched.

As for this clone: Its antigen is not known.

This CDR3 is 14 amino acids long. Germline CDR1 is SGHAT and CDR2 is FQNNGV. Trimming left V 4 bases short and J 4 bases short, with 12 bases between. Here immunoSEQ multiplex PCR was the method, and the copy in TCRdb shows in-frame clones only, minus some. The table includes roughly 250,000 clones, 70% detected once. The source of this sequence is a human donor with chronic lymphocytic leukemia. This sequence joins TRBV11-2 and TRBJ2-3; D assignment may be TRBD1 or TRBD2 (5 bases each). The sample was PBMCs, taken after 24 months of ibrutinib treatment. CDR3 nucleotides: TGTGCCAGCAGCTCTAGGGGAGCCCCAGATACGCAGTATTTT. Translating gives CASSSRGAPDTQYF.